This passage covers 18 T cell receptor beta chains from one sample sequenced in a study of blood T cell repertoires in COVID-19. Profiling relied on immunoSEQ multiplex PCR, and the TCRdb table lists in-frame clones only, not all of them. The data hold 150,000 to 200,000 clones, with 85% observed a single time. What was sequenced was peripheral blood. Receptors were obtained from a human donor with acute or convalescent COVID-19. The donor label of this sample is uncertain.

The V and J genes are TRBV5-6 and TRBJ1-6; 7 positions match TRBD1. CDR1 and CDR2 from the germline V gene are SGHDT and YYEEEE. V lost 0 bases, J lost 7 bases, and 7 bases stayed unmatched. This CDR3 spans 16 amino acids. In nucleotides, the CDR3 is TGTGCCAGCAGCTTGGGTGGGGCAGGGGGGAATTCACCCCTCCACTTT. Its protein product is CASSLGGAGGNSPLHF.

The rearrangement uses TRBV30 and TRBJ1-1; 7 nucleotides line up with TRBD1. V dropped 5 bases and J dropped 1; count of bases not matched to a gene: 4. Per the germline V gene, CDR1 is GTSNPN and CDR2 is SVGIG (reference sequence). The CDR3 has 13 residues. CDR3 coding DNA: TGTGCCTGGTCCCGACAGGGGAACACTGAAGCTTTCTTT. Translated: CAWSRQGNTEAFF.

The gene calls are TRBV4-2 and TRBJ2-2; 10 bases are a match to TRBD1. CDR1 is LGHNA and CDR2 is YNFKEQ in the germline V gene. This CDR3 is built from 17 residues. V lost 2 bases to trimming and J lost 2 bases; unmatched junction nucleotides: 5. For the CDR3, the DNA is TGTGCCAGCAGCCAACCGGGACAGGGGTCTAACACCGGGGAGCTGTTTTTT. Its translation is CASSQPGQGSNTGELFF.

This chain joins TRBV18 and TRBJ2-7; a weak D match, TRBD2 (5 bases). The CDR3 length is 13 residues. V was trimmed by 5 bases and J by 2 bases, leaving 10 bases between them. From germline, CDR1 is KGHSH and CDR2 LQKENI. The CDR3 DNA follows: TGTGCCAGCTCATCCCGGGAAGCCTACGAGCAGTACTTC. Amino acids: CASSSREAYEQYF.

V and J are TRBV2 and TRBJ1-6, with TRBD1 as a possible D gene (5 bases). Germline V gene lookup returns CDR1 SNHLY and CDR2 FYNNEI. Trimming cost V 6 bases and J 6 bases, with 12 bases left between them. This CDR3 is 14 amino acids long. CDR3 sequence: CASRGGTGNSPLHF. The CDR3 DNA reads TGTGCCAGCAGAGGAGGGACGGGTAATTCACCCCTCCACTTT.

The chain is built from TRBV7-2 and TRBJ1-1, with D possibly being TRBD1 (5 bases). The CDR3 has 15 residues. Germline CDR1 SGHTA, CDR2 FQGNSA. V shed 1 base and J shed 0 bases, with 9 bases lying between them. The CDR3 DNA reads TGTGCCAGCAGCTTAGAGACCAGGGTGAACACTGAAGCTTTCTTT. As protein: CASSLETRVNTEAFF.

This clone was recorded once. This chain uses TRBV28 with TRBJ1-2, with D tentatively TRBD1 (5 bases). V was pared by 4 bases and J by 4 bases, with 13 bases between. The CDR3 spans 14 residues. The germline gives CDR1 MDHEN, CDR2 SYDVKM. CDR3 nucleotide sequence: TGTGCCAGCAGTTCCGGGACTGCTATCTATGGCTACACCTTC. Translated: CASSSGTAIYGYTF.

V usage is TRBV28 and J usage is TRBJ1-3, with TRBD1 matching over 10 bases. CDR1 MDHEN and CDR2 SYDVKM come from the germline V gene. V lost 5 bases, J lost 2 bases, and 6 bases stayed unmatched. This CDR3 has 16 residues. In DNA, the CDR3 is TGTGCCAGCAGTCCCTCCGGGACAGGGGCTGGAAACACCATATATTTT. Translation: CASSPSGTGAGNTIYF.

The genes are TRBV9 and TRBJ2-2, with a tentative D call TRBD2 (5 bases). The germline V and J ends were trimmed by 2 bases and 0 bases, with 8 bases remaining between them. There are 15 residues in the CDR3. CDR1 and CDR2 (germline): SGDLS, YYNGEE. Here the CDR3 reads CASSVGISNTGELFF. CDR3 DNA sequence: TGTGCCAGCAGCGTCGGGATCTCGAACACCGGGGAGCTGTTTTTT.

This chain joins TRBV18 and TRBJ1-4; D not certain. Germline values: CDR1 KGHSH, CDR2 LQKENI. This CDR3 comprises 15 residues. Trimming left V 4 bases short and J 0 bases short, with 9 bases between. CDR3 protein: CASSQLAATNEKLFF. CDR3 nucleotides: TGTGCCAGCTCACAACTAGCAGCAACTAATGAAAAACTGTTTTTT. Full variable domain (missing parts from reference TRBV18 and TRBJ1-4): NAGVMQNPRHLVRRRGQEARLRCSPMKGHSHVYWYRQLPEEGLKFMVYLQKENIIDESGMPKERFSAEFPKEGPSILRIQQVVRGDSAAYFCASSQLAATNEKLFFGSGTQLSVL.

V gene TRBV21-1 combines with J gene TRBJ1-1; TRBD1 reflects the table's D call only, with no check against the DNA. TRBV21-1 is given as a pseudogene. The CDR3 spans 16 residues. CDR3 loop: CASSKATRQGYTEAFF. The CDR3 coding sequence is TGTGCCAGCAGCAAAGCCACGAGACAGGGGTACACTGAAGCTTTCTTT.

V is TRBV4-1 and J is TRBJ2-2, with TRBD1 matching over 8 bases. The germline gives CDR1 MGHRA, CDR2 YSYEKL. The CDR3 covers 16 residues. J was trimmed by 5 bases and V by 0 bases; bases with no gene match: 5. For the CDR3, the DNA is TGCGCCAGCAGCCAAGAAGGGACAGGAGGAACCGGGGAGCTGTTTTTT. This sequence encodes CASSQEGTGGTGELFF.

V and J are TRBV23-1 and TRBJ2-7; 7 bases match TRBD1. TRBV23-1 is classed as an ORF, of uncertain function. J gave up 5 bases and V 6 bases, and 13 bases lay outside the gene matches. This CDR3 comprises 15 residues. The CDR3 loop is CASSRPGQEVNEQYF. In nucleotides, the CDR3 is TGCGCCAGCAGCCGCCCCGGACAGGAGGTCAACGAGCAGTACTTC.

The chain recombines TRBV30 with TRBJ1-2, with TRBD1 as a possible D gene (5 bases). Germline assignment: CDR1 GTSNPN and CDR2 SVGIG (reference sequence). The germline V and J ends were trimmed by 2 bases and 3 bases, with 10 bases remaining between them. This CDR3 region has 13 residues. Here the CDR3 reads CAWSLDTYYGYTF. CDR3 coding DNA: TGTGCCTGGAGTTTGGACACCTACTATGGCTACACCTTC.

The rearrangement uses TRBV9 and TRBJ1-2; 7 bases agree with TRBD1. The CDR3 runs 14 residues. Germline V CDR1 and CDR2: SGDLS, YYNGEE. V was pared by 3 bases and J by 4 bases, with 6 bases of the junction left unmatched. CDR3 coding DNA: TGTGCCAGCAGCGAAATAGACAGGGTCTATGGCTACACCTTC. It yields the protein CASSEIDRVYGYTF.

This clone was found once. The rearrangement uses TRBV18 and TRBJ1-5, with 9 bases aligning to TRBD1. CDR3 length: 17 residues. The trim removed 1 base at V and 6 bases at J, leaving 10 bases unmatched. Germline CDR1 reads KGHSH; CDR2 reads LQKENI. The CDR3 loop reads CASSPRSPGQGSQPQHF. CDR3 DNA: TGTGCCAGCTCACCACGTTCCCCGGGACAGGGAAGTCAGCCCCAGCATTTT.

This clone occurred a few times. The V call is TRBV28, the J call TRBJ1-2, with 8 nucleotides matching TRBD1. The trim removed 8 bases at V and 1 base at J, leaving 15 bases unmatched. The CDR3 runs to 17 residues. Germline-derived CDR1 and CDR2 are MDHEN and SYDVKM. CDR3 bases: TGTGCCAGCGGGCCCGGGACAGGCAGTTCCTTTAACTATGGCTACACCTTC. Residues: CASGPGTGSSFNYGYTF.

This clone was recorded once. This rearrangement joins TRBV7-2 to TRBJ1-1; no reliable D call. CDR1 and CDR2 (germline): SGHTA, FQGNSA. This CDR3 has 16 amino acids. Deletions cut 5 bases from V and 1 base from J, with 17 bases between. In nucleotides, the CDR3 is TGTGCCAGCAGCCCAAGGACTGGGAGAGGGAACACTGAAGCTTTCTTT. Residues: CASSPRTGRGNTEAFF.